One and the same sample provided the 5 T cell receptor beta chains below, sequenced in a study of Ad26.COV2.S vaccination and SARS-CoV-2 variants (dated by TCRdb to the early 2020s). The library was prepared using the immunoSEQ multiplex PCR assay. TCRdb obtained this table from immuneACCESS and retained in-frame rearrangements with V and J assigned. These tables miss some clones; where compared with another copy, unresolved V genes account for less than half of the shortfall, and the remainder is unexplained. This sample comprises 300,000 to 400,000 clones, just over 90% of them detected only once. Clones ranked in the top ten supply 3.5% to 4.5% of the sample. The time point label, read with the paper, signifies: individuals recovered from natural SARS-CoV-2 infection. Sequences were derived from peripheral blood, sampled after recovery from COVID-19. Source of these receptors: a human donor who had recovered from COVID-19.

The genes are TRBV7-2 and TRBJ2-1; 8 nucleotides line up with TRBD2. The V and J ends lost 7 bases and 4 bases, in that order; junction bases with no gene match: 12. CDR1 is SGHTA, CDR2 FQGNSA, per germline. The CDR3 length is 16 residues. The CDR3 loop is CASIPWAGGPYNEQFF. Written as DNA, the CDR3 is TGTGCCAGCATCCCGTGGGCGGGGGGCCCTTACAATGAGCAGTTCTTC.

The CDR3 nucleotides read TGTGCCAGCAGCTCCCTCTACAGCGGGGGTGAGACCCAGTACTTC. This sequence encodes CASSSLYSGGETQYF. The chain has TRBV7-6 and TRBJ2-5, with 8 bases fitting TRBD2. V gave up 4 bases and J gave up 5 bases; unmatched junction bases: 9. CDR3 length: 15 residues. Germline V gives CDR1 SGHVS, CDR2 FNYEAQ.

With respect to this clone: In the same sample, other DNA sequences code for this CDR3. The CDR3 nucleotides are TGCGCCAGCTCCTTGAGTAGCAATCAGCCCCAGCATTTT. The encoded protein is CASSLSSNQPQHF. V usage is TRBV5-1 and J usage is TRBJ1-5; no firm D call. V gave up 7 bases and J gave up 0 bases, with 8 bases separating them. Looked up from germline, CDR1 is SGHRS and CDR2 is YFSETQ. The CDR3 has 13 residues.

The chain employs TRBV7-9 and TRBJ1-6, with 7 bases identical to TRBD1. Germline V gene data show CDR1 as SEHNR and CDR2 as FQNEAQ (reference sequence). This CDR3 is built from 17 residues. V gave up 5 bases and J gave up 8 bases; unmatched junction bases: 15. DNA for the CDR3: TGTGCCAGCAGCCAAAACAGGGGAGGAAAAGAGCATTCACCCCTCCACTTT. Translated: CASSQNRGGKEHSPLHF.

This sequence joins TRBV5-1 and TRBJ1-1; D possibly corresponds to TRBD1 (5 bases). The CDR3 runs 13 residues. The V gene lost 0 bases and the J gene lost 6 bases, with 9 bases spanning the gap. Germline CDR1 is SGHRS and CDR2 is YFSETQ. In DNA, the CDR3 is TGCGCCAGCAGCTTGGCGGGGGTCCCTGAAGCTTTCTTT. Encoded protein: CASSLAGVPEAFF.